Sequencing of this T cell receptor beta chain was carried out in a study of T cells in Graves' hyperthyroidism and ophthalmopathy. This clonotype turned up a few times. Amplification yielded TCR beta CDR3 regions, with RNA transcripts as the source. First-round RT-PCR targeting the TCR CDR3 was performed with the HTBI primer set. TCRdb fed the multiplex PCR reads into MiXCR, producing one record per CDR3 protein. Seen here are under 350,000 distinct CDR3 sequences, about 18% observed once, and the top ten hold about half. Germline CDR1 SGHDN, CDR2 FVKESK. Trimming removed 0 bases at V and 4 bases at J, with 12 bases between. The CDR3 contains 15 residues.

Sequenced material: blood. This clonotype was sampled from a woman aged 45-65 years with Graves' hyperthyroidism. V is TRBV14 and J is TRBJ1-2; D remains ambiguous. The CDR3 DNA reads TGTGCCAGCAGCCAAGATTTTGGCAGTCCCTATGGCTACACCTTC. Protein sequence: CASSQDFGSPYGYTF.